This T cell receptor (beta chain) appears in the sequencing data of a study of blood T cell repertoires in COVID-19. Study in general: Sites across the United States, Italy and Spain contributed samples from acute and convalescent COVID-19. PBMCs, B-cell-depleted T cells, or T cells provided the cDNA or gDNA that made up the material.

Seattle patients were enrolled during active infection and followed longitudinally. Trimming shortened V by 8 bases and J by 4 bases, and 18 bases separated the two germline ends. This CDR3 comprises 15 residues. The germline V gene encodes CDR1 WSHSY and CDR2 SAAADI. Source study methods: Amplification with reference gene primers provided the estimates of nucleated cell counts. Repertoires were generated with immunoSEQ multiplex PCR, while TCRdb's copy carries only in-frame clones and drops some. D and trimming come from the DNA, and the V and J calls and clone size come from that table. The table shows 250,000 to 300,000 clones, with approximately 87% occurring only once.

The TCR sequence derives from a woman in her thirties with COVID-19, enrolled during active disease. Material: peripheral blood. The rearrangement links TRBV10-2 to TRBJ2-1; D possibly corresponds to TRBD1 (6 bases). The CDR3 protein is CASQAVVGAYNEQFF. The CDR3 DNA reads as TGCGCCAGCCAGGCGGTTGTGGGGGCATACAATGAGCAGTTCTTC.